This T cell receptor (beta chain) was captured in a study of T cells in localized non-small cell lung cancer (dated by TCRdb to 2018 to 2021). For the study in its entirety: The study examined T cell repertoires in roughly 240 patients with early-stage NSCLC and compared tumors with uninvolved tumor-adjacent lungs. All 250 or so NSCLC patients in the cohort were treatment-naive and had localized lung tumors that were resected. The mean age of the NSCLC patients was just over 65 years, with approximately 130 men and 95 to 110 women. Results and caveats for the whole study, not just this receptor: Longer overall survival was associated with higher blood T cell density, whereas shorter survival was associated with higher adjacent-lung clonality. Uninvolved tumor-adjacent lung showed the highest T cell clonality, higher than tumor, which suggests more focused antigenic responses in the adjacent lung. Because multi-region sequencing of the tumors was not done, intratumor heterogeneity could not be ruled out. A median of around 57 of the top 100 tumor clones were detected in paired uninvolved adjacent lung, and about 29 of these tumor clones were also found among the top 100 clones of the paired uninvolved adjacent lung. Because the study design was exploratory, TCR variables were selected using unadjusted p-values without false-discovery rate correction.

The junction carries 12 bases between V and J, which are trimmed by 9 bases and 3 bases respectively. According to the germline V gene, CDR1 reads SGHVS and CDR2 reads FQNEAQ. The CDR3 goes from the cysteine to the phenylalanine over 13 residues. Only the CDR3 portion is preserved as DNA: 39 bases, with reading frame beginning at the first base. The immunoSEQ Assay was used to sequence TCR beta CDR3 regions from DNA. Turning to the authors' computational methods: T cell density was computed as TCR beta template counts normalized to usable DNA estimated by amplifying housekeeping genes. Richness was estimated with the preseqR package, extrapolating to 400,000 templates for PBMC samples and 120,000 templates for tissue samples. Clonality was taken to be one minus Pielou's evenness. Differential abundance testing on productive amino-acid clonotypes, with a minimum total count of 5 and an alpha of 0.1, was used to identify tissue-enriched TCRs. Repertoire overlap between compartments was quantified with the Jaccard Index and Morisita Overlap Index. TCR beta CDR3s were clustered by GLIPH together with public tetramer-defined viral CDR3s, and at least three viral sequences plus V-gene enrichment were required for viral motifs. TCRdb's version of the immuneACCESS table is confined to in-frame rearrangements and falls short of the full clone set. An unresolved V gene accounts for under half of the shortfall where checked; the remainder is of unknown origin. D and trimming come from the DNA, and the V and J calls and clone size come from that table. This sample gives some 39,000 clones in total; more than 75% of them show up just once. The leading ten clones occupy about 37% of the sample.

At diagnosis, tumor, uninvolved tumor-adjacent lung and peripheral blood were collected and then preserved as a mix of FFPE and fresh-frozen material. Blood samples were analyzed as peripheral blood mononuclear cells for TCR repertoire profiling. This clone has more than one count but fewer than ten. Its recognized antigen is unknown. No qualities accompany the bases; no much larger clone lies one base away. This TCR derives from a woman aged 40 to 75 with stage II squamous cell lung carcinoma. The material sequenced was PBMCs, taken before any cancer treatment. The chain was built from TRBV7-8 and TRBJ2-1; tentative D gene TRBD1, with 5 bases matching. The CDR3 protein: CASGAVSYNEQFF. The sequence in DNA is TGTGCCAGTGGGGCCGTGAGCTACAATGAGCAGTTCTTC.